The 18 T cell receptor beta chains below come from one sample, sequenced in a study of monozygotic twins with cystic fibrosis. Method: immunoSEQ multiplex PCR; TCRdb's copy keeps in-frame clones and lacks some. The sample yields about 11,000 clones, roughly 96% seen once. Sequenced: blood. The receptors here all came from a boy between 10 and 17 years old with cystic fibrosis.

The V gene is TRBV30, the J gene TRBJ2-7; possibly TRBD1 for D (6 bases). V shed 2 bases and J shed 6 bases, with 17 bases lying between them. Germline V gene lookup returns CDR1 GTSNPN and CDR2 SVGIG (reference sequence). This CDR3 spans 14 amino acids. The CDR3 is CAWSTQTGWGEQYF. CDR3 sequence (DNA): TGTGCCTGGAGTACCCAGACAGGTTGGGGCGAGCAGTACTTC.

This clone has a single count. In DNA form, the CDR3 reads TGTGCCAGCAGTTATAGCAGACTTAAGGCTGAAGCTTTCTTT. This codes for CASSYSRLKAEAFF. The chain combines TRBV6-5 with TRBJ1-1; D unclear. The V end lost 3 bases, the J end lost 6 bases, and 14 bases lay between the germline ends. The CDR3 spans 14 residues. Germline values: CDR1 MNHEY, CDR2 SVGAGI.

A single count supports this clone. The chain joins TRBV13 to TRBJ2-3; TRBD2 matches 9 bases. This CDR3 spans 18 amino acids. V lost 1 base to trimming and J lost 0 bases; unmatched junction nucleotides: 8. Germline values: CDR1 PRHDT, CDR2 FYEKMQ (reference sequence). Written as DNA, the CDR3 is TGTGCCAGCAGCTTAGATCCCTATAGCGGGGGAAGCACAGATACGCAGTATTTT. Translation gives CASSLDPYSGGSTDTQYF.

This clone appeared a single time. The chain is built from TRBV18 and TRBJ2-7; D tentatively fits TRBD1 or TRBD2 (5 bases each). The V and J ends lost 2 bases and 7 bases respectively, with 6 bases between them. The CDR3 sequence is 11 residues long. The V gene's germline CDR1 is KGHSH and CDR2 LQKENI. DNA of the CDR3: TGTGCCAGCTCACCAGAGGGGGAGCAGTACTTC. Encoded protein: CASSPEGEQYF. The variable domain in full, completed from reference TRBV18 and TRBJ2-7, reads NAGVMQNPRHLVRRRGQEARLRCSPMKGHSHVYWYRQLPEEGLKFMVYLQKENIIDESGMPKERFSAEFPKEGPSILRIQQVVRGDSAAYFCASSPEGEQYFGPGTRLTVT.

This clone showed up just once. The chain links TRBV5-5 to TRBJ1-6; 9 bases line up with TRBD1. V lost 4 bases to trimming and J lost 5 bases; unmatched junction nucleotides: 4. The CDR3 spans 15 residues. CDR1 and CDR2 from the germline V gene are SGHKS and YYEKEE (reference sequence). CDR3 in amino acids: CASSGWTGDNSPLHF. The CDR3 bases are TGTGCCAGCAGCGGTTGGACAGGGGATAATTCACCCCTCCACTTT.

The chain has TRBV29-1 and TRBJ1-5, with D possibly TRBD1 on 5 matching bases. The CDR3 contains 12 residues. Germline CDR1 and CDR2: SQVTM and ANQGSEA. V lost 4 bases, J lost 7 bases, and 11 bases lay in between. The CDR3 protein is CSVGEGIQPQHF. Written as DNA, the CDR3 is TGCAGCGTTGGGGAGGGGATCCAGCCCCAGCATTTT.

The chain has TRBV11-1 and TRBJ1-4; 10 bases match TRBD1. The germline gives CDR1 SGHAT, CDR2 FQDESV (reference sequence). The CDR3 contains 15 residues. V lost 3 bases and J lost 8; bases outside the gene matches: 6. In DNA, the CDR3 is TGTGCCAGCAGCTTTCCCGGACAGGGGGAAGAAAAACTGTTTTTT. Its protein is CASSFPGQGEEKLFF. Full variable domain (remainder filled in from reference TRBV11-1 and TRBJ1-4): EAEVAQSPRYKITEKSQAVAFWCDPISGHATLYWYRQILGQGPELLVQFQDESVVDDSQLPKDRFSAERLKGVDSTLKIQPAELGDSAMYLCASSFPGQGEEKLFFGSGTQLSVL.

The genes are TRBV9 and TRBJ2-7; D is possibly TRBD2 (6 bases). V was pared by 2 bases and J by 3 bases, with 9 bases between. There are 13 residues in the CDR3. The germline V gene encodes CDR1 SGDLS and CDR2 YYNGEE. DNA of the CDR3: TGTGCCAGCAGCGTTGGAGGGTTCTACGAGCAGTACTTC. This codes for CASSVGGFYEQYF.

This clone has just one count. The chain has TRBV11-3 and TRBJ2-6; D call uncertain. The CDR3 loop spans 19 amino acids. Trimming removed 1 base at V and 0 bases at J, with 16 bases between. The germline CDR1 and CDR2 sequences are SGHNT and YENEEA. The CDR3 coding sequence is TGTGCCAGCAGCTTAGTAGGGTGGCAGGCCATCTCTGGGGCCAACGTCCTGACTTTC. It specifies CASSLVGWQAISGANVLTF.

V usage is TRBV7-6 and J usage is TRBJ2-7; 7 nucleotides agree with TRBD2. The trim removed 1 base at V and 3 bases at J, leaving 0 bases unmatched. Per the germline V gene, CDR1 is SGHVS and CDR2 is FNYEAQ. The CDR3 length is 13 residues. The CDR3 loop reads CASSLGDYYEQYF. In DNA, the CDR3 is TGTGCCAGCAGCTTAGGGGACTACTACGAGCAGTACTTC.

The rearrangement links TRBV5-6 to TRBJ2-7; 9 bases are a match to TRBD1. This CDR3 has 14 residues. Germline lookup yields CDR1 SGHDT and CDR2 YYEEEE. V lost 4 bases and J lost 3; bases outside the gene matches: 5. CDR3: CASSPTDRGYEQYF. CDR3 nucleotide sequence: TGTGCCAGCAGCCCTACGGACAGGGGCTACGAGCAGTACTTC.

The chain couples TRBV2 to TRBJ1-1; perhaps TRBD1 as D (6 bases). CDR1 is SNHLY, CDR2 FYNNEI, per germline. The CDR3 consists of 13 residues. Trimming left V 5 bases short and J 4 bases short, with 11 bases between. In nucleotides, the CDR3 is TGTGCCAGCAGTCAACAGGGCATCACTGAAGCTTTCTTT. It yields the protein CASSQQGITEAFF.

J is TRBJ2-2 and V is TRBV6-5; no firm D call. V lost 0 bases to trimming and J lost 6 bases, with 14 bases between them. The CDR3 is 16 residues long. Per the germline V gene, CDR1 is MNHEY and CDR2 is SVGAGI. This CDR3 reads CASSYSIERSAGELFF. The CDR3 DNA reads TGTGCCAGCAGTTACTCGATTGAGCGTTCGGCCGGGGAGCTGTTTTTT.

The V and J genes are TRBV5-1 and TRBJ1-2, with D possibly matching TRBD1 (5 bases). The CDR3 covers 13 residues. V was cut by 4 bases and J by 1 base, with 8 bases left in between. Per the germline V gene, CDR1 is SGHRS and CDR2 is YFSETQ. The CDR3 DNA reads TGCGCCAGCAGCGGGGACGGTAACTATGGCTACACCTTC. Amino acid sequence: CASSGDGNYGYTF.

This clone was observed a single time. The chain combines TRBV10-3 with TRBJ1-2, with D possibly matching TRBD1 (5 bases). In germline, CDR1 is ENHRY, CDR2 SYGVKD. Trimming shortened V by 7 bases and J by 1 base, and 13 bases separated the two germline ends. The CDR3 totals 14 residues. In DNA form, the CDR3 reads TGTGCCATCAACCTTGACAGAGATAACTATGGCTACACCTTC. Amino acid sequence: CAINLDRDNYGYTF.

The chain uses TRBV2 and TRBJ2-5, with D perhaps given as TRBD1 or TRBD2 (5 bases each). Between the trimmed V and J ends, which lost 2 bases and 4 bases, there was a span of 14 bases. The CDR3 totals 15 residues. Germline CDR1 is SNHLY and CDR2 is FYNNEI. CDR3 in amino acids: CASSESGAGRETQYF. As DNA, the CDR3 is TGTGCCAGCAGTGAATCCGGGGCAGGGAGAGAGACCCAGTACTTC.

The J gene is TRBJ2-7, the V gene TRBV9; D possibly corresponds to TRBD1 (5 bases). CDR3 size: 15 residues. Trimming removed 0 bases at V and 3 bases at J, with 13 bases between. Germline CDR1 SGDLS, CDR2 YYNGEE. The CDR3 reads CASSVGPDKDYEQYF. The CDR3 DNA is TGTGCCAGCAGCGTAGGTCCGGACAAGGACTACGAGCAGTACTTC.

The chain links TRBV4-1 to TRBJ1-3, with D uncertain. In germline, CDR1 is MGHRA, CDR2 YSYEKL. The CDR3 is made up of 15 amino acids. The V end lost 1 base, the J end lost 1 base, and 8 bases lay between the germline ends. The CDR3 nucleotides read TGCGCCAGCAGCCAAGGGACCTTTTCTGGAAACACCATATATTTT. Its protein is CASSQGTFSGNTIYF.